Below are 20 T cell receptor beta chains sequenced from a single sample in a study of CD8 T cells in Susac syndrome. Random hexamers served to reverse transcribe roughly 0.45 to 1 ug RNA. TCRdb independently ran MiXCR on the immunoSEQ multiplex PCR reads; one entry per CDR3 protein. In the table there are roughly 200,000 distinct CDR3 sequences, just under 95% of which are singletons. Sequenced: CD4+ T cells from PBMCs. The receptor set was obtained from a human donor with multiple sclerosis.

The chain uses TRBV3-1 and TRBJ1-2; D not certain. Germline V gives CDR1 LGHDT, CDR2 YNNKEL (reference sequence). The CDR3 loop spans 13 amino acids. The ends were cut back, 2 bases at V and 9 bases at J, with 13 bases in the middle. CDR3 in DNA: TGTGCCAGCAGCCAACCTGCTGGGCGACGCTACACCTTC. Protein sequence: CASSQPAGRRYTF.

The J gene is TRBJ1-4, the V gene TRBV4-1; 10 nucleotides match TRBD1. The CDR3 spans 16 residues. Germline values: CDR1 MGHRA, CDR2 YSYEKL. Trimming took 4 bases from V and 4 from J; bases not matched to a gene: 6. In nucleotides, the CDR3 is TGCGCCAGCAGCCGGGGACAGGGGATCGATAATGAAAAACTGTTTTTT. Its protein product is CASSRGQGIDNEKLFF.

The gene calls are TRBV15 and TRBJ1-1, with 9 bases aligning to TRBD1. Germline CDR1 LNHNV, CDR2 YYDKDF (reference sequence). V shed 2 bases and J 3 bases; nucleotides not matched to a gene: 4. The CDR3 covers 15 residues. CDR3 protein: CATSRPRQGDTEAFF. The CDR3 DNA reads TGTGCCACCAGCAGACCCAGACAGGGGGACACTGAAGCTTTCTTT.

The V call is TRBV5-6, the J call TRBJ1-2; D ambiguous. With 7 bases removed from V and 7 bases from J, the gap between germline ends came to 11 bases. The length of the CDR3 is 11 residues. Germline assignment: CDR1 SGHDT and CDR2 YYEEEE. The CDR3 sequence: CASQKRGGYTF. CDR3 DNA: TGTGCCAGCCAGAAGCGGGGTGGCTACACCTTC.

This chain joins TRBV4-2 and TRBJ2-3; 10 bases line up with TRBD2. J lost 1 base, V lost 0 bases, and 13 bases had no gene match. Germline V CDR1 and CDR2: LGHNA, YNFKEQ. The CDR3 runs 20 residues. This CDR3 is CASSQEGSVASGGRTDTQYF. The CDR3 nucleotides read TGTGCCAGCAGCCAAGAGGGGTCGGTGGCTAGCGGGGGCCGCACAGATACGCAGTATTTT.

The chain employs TRBV24-1 and TRBJ2-5, with no clear D. Germline V gives CDR1 KGHDR, CDR2 SFDVKD. The ends were cut back, 3 bases at V and 4 bases at J, with 2 bases in the middle. This CDR3 has 11 residues. The CDR3: CATSDGETQYF. CDR3 nucleotide sequence: TGTGCCACCAGTGATGGAGAGACCCAGTACTTC.

The chain has TRBV30 and TRBJ1-2; 7 bases agree with TRBD1. CDR1 is GTSNPN, CDR2 SVGIG, per germline (reference sequence). Trimming at V came to 5 bases and at J to 4 bases, leaving 10 bases not matched to a gene. The length of the CDR3 is 14 residues. Written as DNA, the CDR3 is TGTGCCTGGGTGGGGATGACAGGGAGCTATGGCTACACCTTC. Its translation: CAWVGMTGSYGYTF.

This clonotype was detected only once. The genes are TRBV15 and TRBJ2-5; no clear D. The germline gives CDR1 LNHNV, CDR2 YYDKDF (reference sequence). CDR3 length: 13 amino acids. V lost 0 bases, J lost 5 bases, and 7 bases lay in between. The CDR3 DNA reads TGTGCCACCAGCAGAGATTTCGCTGAGACCCAGTACTTC. It translates to CATSRDFAETQYF. The variable domain in full, with the rest retrieved from reference TRBV15 and TRBJ2-5, is DAMVIQNPRYQVTQFGKPVTLSCSQTLNHNVMYWYQQKSSQAPKLLFHYYDKDFNNEADTPDNFQSRRPNTSFCFLDIRSPGLGDTAMYLCATSRDFAETQYFGPGTRLLVL.

The chain is built from TRBV29-1 and TRBJ1-2; 10 bases are a match to TRBD1. CDR3 size: 15 residues. J lost 2 bases, V lost 0 bases, and 3 bases had no gene match. Germline CDR1 SQVTM, CDR2 ANQGSEA. CDR3 sequence (DNA): TGCAGCGTTGAAGAACCGGGACAGGGGAACTATGGCTACACCTTC. It codes for CSVEEPGQGNYGYTF.

The V and J genes are TRBV29-1 and TRBJ2-3; perhaps TRBD2 as D (6 bases). The length of the CDR3 is 13 residues. V shed 5 bases and J shed 1 base, with 10 bases lying between them. The germline gives CDR1 SQVTM, CDR2 ANQGSEA. The CDR3 sequence: CSVHLAGTDTQYF. The CDR3 DNA follows: TGCAGCGTTCATTTAGCGGGCACAGATACGCAGTATTTT.

This sequence joins TRBV29-1 and TRBJ2-3; D assignment may be TRBD1 or TRBD2 (5 bases each). The CDR3 is 13 residues long. Deletions cut 7 bases from V and 0 bases from J, with 11 bases between. CDR1 is SQVTM and CDR2 is ANQGSEA in the germline V gene. The CDR3 spells CSGDVTSTDTQYF. The DNA for the CDR3 is TGCAGCGGGGACGTAACTAGCACAGATACGCAGTATTTT.

This chain joins TRBV25-1 and TRBJ1-4; 8 bases are shared with TRBD1. The CDR3 has 16 residues. Germline values: CDR1 MGHDK, CDR2 SYGVNS. Trimming cost V 6 bases and J 10 bases; bases outside gene matches: 16. The CDR3: CASRANGQGQGRKLFF. CDR3 nucleotide sequence: TGTGCCAGCAGGGCTAATGGACAGGGACAAGGGCGAAAACTGTTTTTT.

The V call is TRBV5-6, the J call TRBJ2-5; 7 bases agree with TRBD1. The CDR3 covers 17 residues. The V gene's germline CDR1 is SGHDT and CDR2 YYEEEE. J lost 5 bases, V lost 4 bases, and 17 bases had no gene match. The DNA for the CDR3 is TGTGCCAGCAGCCTTCTTGACAGGGTAGATGGACGGGAGACCCAGTACTTC. It specifies CASSLLDRVDGRETQYF.

Here the CDR3 DNA reads TGTGCCAGCAGCACTAGCGGGGGGGCTTCCTACGAGCAGTACTTC. It translates to CASSTSGGASYEQYF. V gene TRBV12-3 or TRBV12-4 combines with J gene TRBJ2-7; TRBD2 matches at 13 bases. The J segment lost 1 base and the V segment lost 6 bases, leaving 3 bases of the junction unmatched. The CDR3 consists of 15 residues.

The gene calls are TRBV20-1 and TRBJ1-2; D ambiguous. CDR3 length: 9 amino acids. Trimming stripped 6 bases from V and 8 bases from J, with 7 bases between. Looked up from germline, CDR1 is DFQATT and CDR2 is SNEGSKA (reference sequence). The CDR3 DNA follows: TGCAGTGCCGGGGTCGGCTACACCTTC. It specifies CSAGVGYTF.

The chain joins TRBV29-1 to TRBJ2-7; TRBD1 matches at 9 bases. The CDR3 has 15 residues. Germline trimming cut 0 bases from V and 2 bases from J; bases unmatched to any gene: 5. The germline gives CDR1 SQVTM, CDR2 ANQGSEA. CDR3 sequence (DNA): TGCAGCGTTGAAGATACCGGGACAGGGACCTACGAGCAGTACTTC. Amino acid sequence: CSVEDTGTGTYEQYF.

The rearrangement links TRBV11-2 to TRBJ2-3; the D is unclear. Per the germline V gene, CDR1 is SGHAT and CDR2 is FQNNGV. The CDR3 is 13 amino acids. V lost 3 bases, J lost 6 bases, and 10 bases lay in between. CDR3 amino acids: CASSFGVPDTQYF. The CDR3 nucleotides are TGTGCCAGCAGCTTTGGGGTTCCGGATACGCAGTATTTT. The full variable domain, in which reference TRBV11-2 and TRBJ2-3 provide the parts outside the CDR3, is EAGVAQSPRYKIIEKRQSVAFWCNPISGHATLYWYQQILGQGPKLLIQFQNNGVVDDSQLPKDRFSAERLKGVDSTLKIQPAKLEDSAVYLCASSFGVPDTQYFGPGTRLTVL.

In this sample, this clonotype turned up a few times. The V gene is TRBV6-5, the J gene TRBJ2-1; D gene uncertain. The CDR3 runs 12 residues. Germline CDR1 is MNHEY and CDR2 is SVGAGI. V was shortened by 2 bases and J by 7 bases, with 6 bases between the two germline ends. The chain's CDR3 is CASSYAGNEQFF. DNA of the CDR3: TGTGCCAGCAGTTACGCAGGTAATGAGCAGTTCTTC.

V gene TRBV6-6 combines with J gene TRBJ1-1; D unclear. Deletions cut 6 bases from V and 6 bases from J, with 17 bases between. Germline lookup yields CDR1 MNHNY and CDR2 SVGAGI (reference sequence). There are 14 residues in the CDR3. CDR3 sequence: CASSPSDGAPEAFF. The CDR3 DNA is TGTGCCAGCAGCCCCAGTGATGGAGCGCCTGAAGCTTTCTTT.

V and J are TRBV20-1 and TRBJ1-1; D is ambiguous. In germline, CDR1 is DFQATT, CDR2 SNEGSKA (reference sequence). There are 13 residues in the CDR3. V lost 5 bases, J lost 8 bases, and 18 bases lay in between. CDR3 sequence (DNA): TGCAGTGCTTTAACCCTAAGAGGTCTGGAAGCTTTCTTT. Its protein is CSALTLRGLEAFF.